Following are 9 T cell receptor beta chains from one sample sequenced in a study of cytomegalovirus exposure and HLA in healthy donors. The primer mix had 60 Vbeta and 13 Jbeta primers. Repertoires were generated with immunoSEQ multiplex PCR, while TCRdb's copy carries only in-frame clones and drops some. Of 90,000 to 110,000 clones in the sample, around 84% were seen once. The sequencing input was PBMCs. The source is a man aged 25-40 years in good health and CMV-seronegative.

This chain uses TRBV5-1 with TRBJ2-4, with 7 bases lining up with TRBD2. The V and J ends lost 0 bases and 0 bases, in that order; junction bases with no gene match: 9. The CDR3 spans 18 residues. Germline assignment: CDR1 SGHRS and CDR2 YFSETQ. The CDR3 reads CASSLEGGLATAKNIQYF. CDR3 DNA: TGCGCCAGCAGCTTGGAGGGAGGGCTAGCGACAGCCAAAAACATTCAGTACTTC.

The CDR3 bases are TGTGCCAGCAGCTTGGCCGCACAGAGCACAGATACGCAGTATTTT. Translation: CASSLAAQSTDTQYF. This chain joins TRBV5-5 and TRBJ2-3; D is ambiguous. Deletions cut 0 bases from V and 0 bases from J, with 8 bases between. This CDR3 has 15 amino acids. Germline CDR1 SGHKS, CDR2 YYEKEE (reference sequence).

This clone was seen a single time. The V gene is TRBV2, the J gene TRBJ1-5, with a possible D match to TRBD1 (5 bases). This CDR3 is built from 13 residues. Trimming took 6 bases from V and 3 from J, leaving 9 bases between them. Germline loops: CDR1 SNHLY, CDR2 FYNNEI. In nucleotides, the CDR3 is TGTGCCAGCAGCAGGGCCAACAATCAGCCCCAGCATTTT. Its protein is CASSRANNQPQHF.

This clone was observed a few times. This sequence joins TRBV28 and TRBJ1-1; 8 positions match TRBD1. The CDR3 contains 14 residues. The germline V gene has CDR1 MDHEN and CDR2 SYDVKM. V shed 5 bases, J shed 5 bases, and the junction held 7 bases outside the gene matches. The CDR3 protein is CASSPTGGLTEAFF. The CDR3 bases are TGTGCCAGCAGTCCTACAGGGGGTCTAACTGAAGCTTTCTTT.

The CDR3 is CASRSGTGVNSPLHF. DNA for the CDR3: TGTGCCAGCAGGTCCGGGACAGGGGTTAATTCACCCCTCCACTTT. The chain recombines TRBV2 with TRBJ1-6, with 10 bases aligning to TRBD1. CDR1 SNHLY and CDR2 FYNNEI come from the germline V gene. The length of the CDR3 is 15 residues. Trimming cost V 6 bases and J 6 bases; bases outside gene matches: 5.

The chain recombines TRBV6-1 with TRBJ2-1; TRBD2 agrees at 11 bases. Germline loops: CDR1 MNHNS, CDR2 SASEGT. This CDR3 region has 16 residues. Trimming at V came to 6 bases and at J to 0 bases, leaving 4 bases not matched to a gene. For the CDR3, the DNA is TGTGCCAGCAGCGAAACTAGCGGGAGCTCCTACAATGAGCAGTTCTTC. It is translated as CASSETSGSSYNEQFF.

The V call is TRBV9, the J call TRBJ2-7; 9 bases agree with TRBD1. With V trimmed by 3 bases and J by 2 bases, 6 bases remained unmatched. This CDR3 has 15 amino acids. From germline, CDR1 is SGDLS and CDR2 YYNGEE. CDR3 protein: CASSAGQGLTYEQYF. As DNA, the CDR3 is TGTGCCAGCAGCGCCGGACAGGGGTTAACCTACGAGCAGTACTTC.

This chain joins TRBV6-5 and TRBJ2-7, with 7 bases matching TRBD1. The CDR3 length is 12 residues. V dropped 7 bases and J dropped 5; count of bases not matched to a gene: 5. Germline values: CDR1 MNHEY, CDR2 SVGAGI. CDR3 region: CASTQRGHEQYF. CDR3 bases: TGTGCCAGCACCCAGAGGGGGCACGAGCAGTACTTC.

The V and J genes are TRBV6-4 and TRBJ2-2; a possible D gene is TRBD2 (6 bases). The CDR3 spans 16 residues. V lost 2 bases and J lost 0, with 10 bases in between. Germline CDR1 and CDR2: MRHNA and SNTAGT. The CDR3 loop is CASSDQGLPNTGELFF. In DNA, the CDR3 is TGTGCCAGCAGTGACCAGGGACTCCCGAACACCGGGGAGCTGTTTTTT.